This T cell receptor beta chain was sequenced during a study of T-cell memory formation after mild COVID-19 (dated by TCRdb to the early 2020s). Context from the whole study: TCR sequence clusters from the two donors were found to be largely donor specific. In two donors, T-cell clones that expanded and contracted after mild COVID-19 were followed by sequencing TCRalpha and TCRbeta repertoires longitudinally. Two young, previously healthy adult volunteers, one female and one male, were included in the cohort.

A distance of 6 bases separates the germline ends of V and J, which lose 5 bases and 8 bases respectively. CDR1 is given as SEHNR and CDR2 as FQNEAQ, both from the germline V gene (reference sequence). CDR3 length: 11 amino acids, cysteine to phenylalanine. This entry keeps only the CDR3 DNA: 33 bases, framed from base 1. Points on this clonotype: What this receptor recognizes is not known. Base-call qualities are not available, and no considerably larger clone is one nucleotide away.

These reads were obtained on an Illumina NovaSeq 6000. TCRalpha and TCRbeta cDNA libraries were constructed by 5'RACE with constant-segment primers, with sample barcodes and unique molecular identifiers being introduced. Trizol reagent was used to extract RNA from every sample. The libraries were amplified in two PCR steps, and the second step added a second sample barcode and Illumina TruSeq adapters. Libraries were sequenced on an Illumina NovaSeq with 2 x 150 bp paired-end reads. The authors' pipeline ran thus. Demultiplexing of reads and collapsing into UMI-guided consensus sequences were performed with migec v1.2.7. Using mixcr v2.1.11, UMI consensuses were aligned to TRA and TRB V and J templates and then assembled into clonotypes. A clonotype was counted as expanded or contracted only if both edgeR and NoisET called the change significant, with noise models trained on biological replicates. For edgeR calls, a false discovery rate-adjusted p below 0.01 and a log2 fold-change threshold of 1 were applied. PCA with hierarchical clustering of max-normalized trajectories of the 1000 most abundant clonotypes was used as exploratory dynamics analysis. The CD4 or CD8 phenotype of responding clones was assigned using the separately sequenced CD4+ and CD8+ repertoires. The public reads were run again by TCRdb, first through fastp at Q25 and then through MiXCR, and only productive beta chains were kept. When rows share a CDR3 protein, they turn into one entry using the most common DNA and genes. TCRdb, not the authors, supplied the V and J calls. This sample lists approximately 82,000 distinct CDR3 sequences; around 13% were detected once. Together, the top ten hold around two fifths of the sample.

Overall results and qualifications from the work: SARS-CoV-2 specificity was not confirmed for the second-wave clones peaking on day 37. The study covered only a couple of mild cases, and larger cohorts including severe cases with pre-infection samples were considered necessary. Contracting CD4+ clones turned up mainly in the CM and EM memory subsets, whereas EMRA was where CD8+ clones were enriched. Balanced CD4/CD8 phenotypes were observed for clones contracting from day 15 to 85, whereas a bias towards CD4+ was observed for a second wave of clones expanding from day 15 to 37. The detection of some responding clones in pre-infection memory suggests that pre-existing cross-reactive memory T cells joined the SARS-CoV-2 response.

Ficoll-Paque density gradient centrifugation was used to isolate PBMCs. The receptor comes from a man between 18 and 29 years old who had mild COVID-19 (a few samples of this study predate the infection). The sample titles of this study are shuffled in the database, so cell type and time point are left out; the donor was told from shared clones. Material for sequencing was PBMCs or a T cell subset sorted from them (not recorded which). The rearrangement combines TRBV7-9 with TRBJ1-4; no D segment can be confidently identified. Here the CDR3 is given as CASSVLEKLFF. Here is the DNA: TGTGCCAGCAGCGTCCTCGAAAAACTGTTTTTT.